Following are 23 T cell receptor beta chains from one sample sequenced in a study of cytomegalovirus exposure and HLA in healthy donors. A multiplex PCR was run with 60 Vbeta primers and 13 Jbeta primers. TCRdb keeps only in-frame clones here, not all; method: immunoSEQ multiplex PCR. The sample holds about 180,000 clones, around 80% seen once. Sequenced sample: PBMCs. The receptor source for this set is a woman between 50 and 59 years old in good health and CMV-seronegative.

The V gene is TRBV18, the J gene TRBJ1-1; possible D gene TRBD1, 5 bases. CDR3 length: 15 residues. V lost 2 bases to trimming and J lost 4 bases, with 14 bases between them. Germline CDR1 reads KGHSH; CDR2 reads LQKENI. The CDR3 region is CASSPNFWGVTEAFF. CDR3 DNA sequence: TGTGCCAGCTCACCAAATTTTTGGGGGGTCACTGAAGCTTTCTTT.

The table lists this clone with a few counts. The V gene is TRBV7-9, the J gene TRBJ2-7, with no clear D. CDR1 is SEHNR, CDR2 FQNEAQ, per germline (reference sequence). With 5 bases removed from V and 0 bases from J, the gap between germline ends came to 11 bases. The CDR3 consists of 14 residues. This CDR3 is CASSARHGSYEQYF. The CDR3 DNA follows: TGTGCCAGCAGCGCCCGACATGGCTCCTACGAGCAGTACTTC.

The chain recombines TRBV7-8 with TRBJ2-7; 12 bases fit TRBD2. The CDR3 loop spans 16 amino acids. Germline trimming cut 7 bases from V and 1 base from J; bases unmatched to any gene: 8. Per the germline V gene, CDR1 is SGHVS and CDR2 is FQNEAQ. This chain's CDR3 is CASKEQTSGSSYEQYF. The CDR3 DNA follows: TGTGCCAGCAAGGAACAGACTAGCGGGAGTTCCTACGAGCAGTACTTC. Complete variable domain (other parts from reference TRBV7-8 and TRBJ2-7): GAGVSQSPRYKVAKRGQDVALRCDPISGHVSLFWYQQALGQGPEFLTYFQNEAQLDKSGLPSDRFFAERPEGSVSTLKIQRTQQEDSAVYLCASKEQTSGSSYEQYFGPGTRLTVT.

This clone came up a few times. The chain combines TRBV6-4 with TRBJ1-2; D unclear. CDR3 length: 12 amino acids. With 6 bases removed from V and 2 bases from J, the gap between germline ends came to 7 bases. CDR1 MRHNA and CDR2 SNTAGT come from the germline V gene. DNA for the CDR3: TGTGCCAGCAGCCCCACAAACTATGGCTACACCTTC. It yields the protein CASSPTNYGYTF.

The chain's CDR3 is CASSLHTGKHSYEQYF. In DNA, the CDR3 is TGTGCCAGCAGCCTCCACACAGGCAAACACTCCTACGAGCAGTACTTC. The chain couples TRBV7-8 to TRBJ2-5, with D possibly being TRBD1 (5 bases). TRBJ2-7 matches the DNA end more closely, so the J call is doubtful. Germline V CDR1 and CDR2: SGHVS, FQNEAQ. The CDR3 consists of 16 residues.

The table lists this clone with a few counts. V and J are TRBV19 and TRBJ2-7, with D possibly matching TRBD2 (5 bases). This CDR3 is 15 amino acids long. With 4 bases removed from V and 4 bases from J, the gap between germline ends came to 17 bases. Germline V gives CDR1 LNHDA, CDR2 SQIVND (reference sequence). DNA of the CDR3: TGTGCCAGTAGTACACCGACTAAACCAACTTACGAGCAGTACTTC. Amino acids: CASSTPTKPTYEQYF. Together with reference TRBV19 and TRBJ2-7, the CDR3 gives the full variable domain: DGGITQSPKYLFRKEGQNVTLSCEQNLNHDAMYWYRQDPGQGLRLIYYSQIVNDFQKGDIAEGYSVSREKKESFPLTVTSAQKNPTAFYLCASSTPTKPTYEQYFGPGTRLTVT.

In its sample, this clone was seen once. The J gene is TRBJ2-5, the V gene TRBV7-9, with TRBD2 identical over 10 bases. The CDR3 has 15 residues. V lost 5 bases to trimming and J lost 7 bases; unmatched junction nucleotides: 10. Germline V CDR1 and CDR2: SEHNR, FQNEAQ (reference sequence). In nucleotides, the CDR3 is TGTGCCAGCAGCCGGACTAGCGGCTCTTCGGGGACCCAGTACTTC. Encoded protein: CASSRTSGSSGTQYF.

CDR3 sequence (DNA): TGTGCCAGCAGTGTCAGGGGTGGTGCTTCACCCCTCCACTTT. Translated: CASSVRGGASPLHF. The chain recombines TRBV6-5 with TRBJ1-6; TRBD1 is a possible D gene (6 bases). Trimming cost V 5 bases and J 9 bases, with 14 bases left between them. The CDR3 runs 14 residues. In germline, CDR1 is MNHEY, CDR2 SVGAGI.

The chain is built from TRBV7-8 and TRBJ2-5; 7 nucleotides agree with TRBD1. J was trimmed by 4 bases and V by 8 bases; bases with no gene match: 4. Germline V gene sequence: CDR1 SGHVS, CDR2 FQNEAQ. This CDR3 spans 12 amino acids. The CDR3 DNA reads as TGTGCCAGCGGCAAGGGGGCAGAGACCCAGTACTTC. Translation gives CASGKGAETQYF.

The chain is built from TRBV5-1 and TRBJ2-7; TRBD1 agrees at 7 bases. CDR1 is SGHRS and CDR2 is YFSETQ in the germline V gene. This CDR3 is 13 amino acids long. V shed 10 bases and J 3 bases; nucleotides not matched to a gene: 10. The CDR3 bases are TGCGCCTCTACCGGGACAGTGGACTACGAGCAGTACTTC. It specifies CASTGTVDYEQYF.

The chain employs TRBV27 and TRBJ2-7; D remains ambiguous. The germline V and J ends were trimmed by 5 bases and 0 bases, with 23 bases remaining between them. Germline loops: CDR1 MNHEY, CDR2 SMNVEV (reference sequence). The CDR3 has 18 amino acids. The CDR3 spells CASSPTPLMALSSYEQYF. The CDR3 bases are TGTGCCAGCAGTCCAACCCCCCTTATGGCTCTCTCCTCCTACGAGCAGTACTTC.

This clone showed up just a few times. V usage is TRBV11-2 and J usage is TRBJ2-7, with 10 bases lining up with TRBD2. Germline V gene sequence: CDR1 SGHAT, CDR2 FQNNGV. V was clipped by 1 base and J by 3 bases; unmatched bases: 9. This CDR3 has 17 residues. The CDR3 DNA is TGTGCCAGCAGCTTAGGGGTCGGGGCTAGCGGGAGCTACGAGCAGTACTTC. Translating it yields CASSLGVGASGSYEQYF.

V usage is TRBV7-2 and J usage is TRBJ1-4; no clear D. Trimming removed 7 bases from V and 4 bases from J, with 10 bases in between. This CDR3 spans 13 amino acids. The germline V gene has CDR1 SGHTA and CDR2 FQGNSA. This CDR3 reads CASTRSYNEKLFF. The DNA of the CDR3 is TGTGCCAGCACGAGGTCATATAATGAAAAACTGTTTTTT.

The rearrangement uses TRBV6-5 and TRBJ2-4, with TRBD1 matching 8 bases. The CDR3 length is 14 residues. CDR1 is MNHEY, CDR2 SVGAGI, per germline. After removal of 6 bases from V and 6 bases from J, the junction contained 7 bases not matched to a gene. DNA of the CDR3: TGTGCCAGCAGCTTCAGGGGGCTGGGAAACATTCAGTACTTC. This codes for CASSFRGLGNIQYF.

For the CDR3, the DNA is TGTGCCAGCAGCGTAGTGCAGGGTGACACCATATATTTT. Translated: CASSVVQGDTIYF. The J gene is TRBJ1-3, the V gene TRBV9; perhaps TRBD1 as D (5 bases). The germline V and J ends were trimmed by 0 bases and 8 bases, with 9 bases remaining between them. Germline CDR1 is SGDLS and CDR2 is YYNGEE. This CDR3 has 13 residues.

The chain is built from TRBV6-5 and TRBJ2-1; D gene uncertain. CDR1 and CDR2 (germline): MNHEY, SVGAGI. The CDR3 runs to 15 residues. Trimming cost V 2 bases and J 5 bases, with 13 bases left between them. The CDR3 bases are TGTGCCAGCAGTTACGGGTGGAGCGCGGACAATGAGCAGTTCTTC. This gives the protein CASSYGWSADNEQFF.

This clone has a single count. This chain uses TRBV7-9 with TRBJ2-1; possible D gene TRBD2, 6 bases. The CDR3 is 13 residues long. The germline V gene has CDR1 SEHNR and CDR2 FQNEAQ (reference sequence). V was clipped by 5 bases and J by 4 bases, with 9 bases between them. The CDR3 protein is CASSAAGYNEQFF. The CDR3 region has the DNA TGTGCCAGCAGCGCCGCGGGGTACAATGAGCAGTTCTTC.

The V and J genes are TRBV19 and TRBJ1-4, with a tentative D call TRBD1 (5 bases). V shed 9 bases and J shed 0 bases, with 8 bases lying between them. The CDR3 is 13 amino acids. Per germline, CDR1 LNHDA and CDR2 SQIVND (reference sequence). The CDR3, as DNA: TGTGCCAGCCGACAGTCAACTAATGAAAAACTGTTTTTT. Translation: CASRQSTNEKLFF.

V usage is TRBV19 and J usage is TRBJ1-5; D gene unclear. The CDR3 runs 13 residues. Germline CDR1 and CDR2: LNHDA and SQIVND (reference sequence). Trimming stripped 5 bases from V and 7 bases from J, with 12 bases between. The CDR3 nucleotides are TGTGCCAGTAGTCTTCCCGTCTTCCAGCCCCAGCATTTT. Its translation: CASSLPVFQPQHF.

The rearrangement joins TRBV15 to TRBJ2-1; perhaps TRBD2 as D (5 bases). CDR3 length: 15 amino acids. V lost 3 bases, J lost 5 bases, and 14 bases lay in between. Germline values: CDR1 LNHNV, CDR2 YYDKDF (reference sequence). The CDR3 here is CATSSPDEGNNEQFF. In DNA, the CDR3 is TGTGCCACCAGCAGTCCCGACGAGGGCAACAATGAGCAGTTCTTC. Looking up the rest from reference TRBV15 and TRBJ2-1 gives the full variable domain: DAMVIQNPRYQVTQFGKPVTLSCSQTLNHNVMYWYQQKSSQAPKLLFHYYDKDFNNEADTPDNFQSRRPNTSFCFLDIRSPGLGDTAMYLCATSSPDEGNNEQFFGPGTRLTVL.

The V call is TRBV15, the J call TRBJ1-1, with D maybe TRBD1 (6 bases). Trimming took off 0 bases at V and 8 bases at J, with 16 bases between the two ends. Germline lookup yields CDR1 LNHNV and CDR2 YYDKDF (reference sequence). This CDR3 region has 15 residues. CDR3 loop: CATSRDHGTGKEAFF. DNA for the CDR3: TGTGCCACCAGCAGAGATCATGGCACAGGGAAGGAAGCTTTCTTT.

In this sample, this clone turned up a few times. This specimen includes other DNA sequences encoding the same CDR3. The CDR3 region has the DNA TGTGCCAGCAGTTTAGGGTCCGGGGGCTACGAGCAGTACTTC. It codes for CASSLGSGGYEQYF. The chain joins TRBV27 to TRBJ2-7; D might be TRBD2 (6 bases). Between the trimmed V and J ends, which lost 2 bases and 3 bases, there was a span of 11 bases. Germline loops: CDR1 MNHEY, CDR2 SMNVEV (reference sequence). This CDR3 contains 14 residues.

V gene TRBV5-1 combines with J gene TRBJ1-5; D unclear. V lost 2 bases to trimming and J lost 9 bases, with 12 bases between them. This CDR3 comprises 13 residues. Germline assignment: CDR1 SGHRS and CDR2 YFSETQ. In DNA, the CDR3 is TGCGCCAGCAGCTTTCGGGTTTCGGGGCCCCAGCATTTT. Residues: CASSFRVSGPQHF.